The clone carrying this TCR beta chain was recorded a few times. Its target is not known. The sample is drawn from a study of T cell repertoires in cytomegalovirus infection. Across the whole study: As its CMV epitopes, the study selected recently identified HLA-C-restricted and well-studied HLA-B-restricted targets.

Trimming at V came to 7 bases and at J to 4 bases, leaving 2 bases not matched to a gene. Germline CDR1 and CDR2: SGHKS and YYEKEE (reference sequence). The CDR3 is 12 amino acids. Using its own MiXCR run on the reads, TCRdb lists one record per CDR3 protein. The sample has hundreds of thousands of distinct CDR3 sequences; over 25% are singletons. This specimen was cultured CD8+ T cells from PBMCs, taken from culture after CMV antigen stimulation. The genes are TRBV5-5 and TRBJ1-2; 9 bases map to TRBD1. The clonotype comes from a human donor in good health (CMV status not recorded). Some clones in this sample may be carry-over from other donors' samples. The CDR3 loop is CASEDRGYGYTF. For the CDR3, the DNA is TGTGCCAGCGAGGACAGGGGCTATGGCTACACCTTC.